This T cell receptor beta chain comes out of a study of patients and donors after allogeneic stem cell transplantation. TCRdb re-called the RT-PCR reads with MiXCR, one entry per CDR3 protein. The repertoire holds 110,000 or so distinct CDR3 sequences, with 35% as singletons. The CDR3 extends over 16 amino acids. Germline V gene sequence: CDR1 LGHNA, CDR2 YSLEER. V lost 3 bases and J 2 bases, leaving 14 bases between the germline ends. This clonotype was sampled from a human donor who was either an allogeneic HSCT recipient or a stem cell or donor lymphocyte infusion donor (not recorded which). It is not recorded whose cells these are; they may come from a transplant donor. This chain connects TRBV4-3 to TRBJ2-1, with D possibly being TRBD2 (6 bases). Sequenced: blood, either unsorted or a sorted T cell fraction (not recorded which). CDR3: CASSHKGAGTYNEQFF. The CDR3 DNA reads TGCGCCAGCAGCCACAAAGGGGCGGGGACCTACAATGAGCAGTTCTTC.